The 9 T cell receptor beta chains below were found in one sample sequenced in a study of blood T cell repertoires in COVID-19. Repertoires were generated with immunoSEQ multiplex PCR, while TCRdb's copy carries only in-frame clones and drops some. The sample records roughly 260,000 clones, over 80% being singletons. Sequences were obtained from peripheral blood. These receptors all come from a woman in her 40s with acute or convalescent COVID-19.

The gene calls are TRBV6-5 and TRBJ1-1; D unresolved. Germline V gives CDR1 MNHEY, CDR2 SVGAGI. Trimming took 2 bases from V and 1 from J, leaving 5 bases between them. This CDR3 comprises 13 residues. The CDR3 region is CASSYNRNTEAFF. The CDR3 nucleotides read TGTGCCAGCAGTTACAACAGGAACACTGAAGCTTTCTTT.

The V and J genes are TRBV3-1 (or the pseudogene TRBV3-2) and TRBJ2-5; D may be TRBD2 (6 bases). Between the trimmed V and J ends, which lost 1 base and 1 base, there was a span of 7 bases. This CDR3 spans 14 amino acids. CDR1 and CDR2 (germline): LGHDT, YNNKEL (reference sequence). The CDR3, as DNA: TGTGCCAGCAGCCAAGGGCGGGGCCAAGAGACCCAGTACTTC. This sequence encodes CASSQGRGQETQYF.

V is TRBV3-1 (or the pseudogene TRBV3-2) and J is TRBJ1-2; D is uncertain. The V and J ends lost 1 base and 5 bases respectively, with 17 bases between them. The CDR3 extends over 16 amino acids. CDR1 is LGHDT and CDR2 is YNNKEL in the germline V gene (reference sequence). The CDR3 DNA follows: TGTGCCAGCAGCCAAGTCCCGGGAGGTAGCGGTTATGGCTACACCTTC. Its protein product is CASSQVPGGSGYGYTF.

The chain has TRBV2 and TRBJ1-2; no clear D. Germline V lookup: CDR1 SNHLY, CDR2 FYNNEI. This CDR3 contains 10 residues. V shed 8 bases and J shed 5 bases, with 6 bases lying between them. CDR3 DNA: TGTGCCAGCGGCCAATATGGCTACACCTTC. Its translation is CASGQYGYTF.

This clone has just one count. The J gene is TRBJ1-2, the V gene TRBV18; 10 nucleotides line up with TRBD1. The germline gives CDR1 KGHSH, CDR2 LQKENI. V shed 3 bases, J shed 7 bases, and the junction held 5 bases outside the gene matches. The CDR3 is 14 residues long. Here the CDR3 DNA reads TGTGCCAGCTCACCGTCCGGGACAGGGGCTGGCTACACCTTC. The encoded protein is CASSPSGTGAGYTF.

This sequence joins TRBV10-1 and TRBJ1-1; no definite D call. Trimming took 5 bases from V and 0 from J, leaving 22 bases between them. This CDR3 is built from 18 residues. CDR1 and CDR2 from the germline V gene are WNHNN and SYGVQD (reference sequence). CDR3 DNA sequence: TGCGCCAGCAGTAACAATCCCTCGACGGGTATCATGAACACTGAAGCTTTCTTT. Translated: CASSNNPSTGIMNTEAFF.

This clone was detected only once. In DNA form, the CDR3 reads TGTGCCAGTAGTCTCTGGACTAGTAACGGCTACACCTTC. Translation: CASSLWTSNGYTF. The V call is TRBV19, the J call TRBJ1-2, with D unclear. Looked up from germline, CDR1 is LNHDA and CDR2 is SQIVND (reference sequence). The V and J ends lost 5 bases and 8 bases respectively, with 15 bases between them. This CDR3 has 13 amino acids.

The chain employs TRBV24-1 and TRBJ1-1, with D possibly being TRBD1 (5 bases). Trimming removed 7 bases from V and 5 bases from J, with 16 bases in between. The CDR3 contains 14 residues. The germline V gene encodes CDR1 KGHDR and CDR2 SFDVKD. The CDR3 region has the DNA TGTGCCACCAGGAAAGGCAGGGTAGGAACTGAAGCTTTCTTT. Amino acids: CATRKGRVGTEAFF.

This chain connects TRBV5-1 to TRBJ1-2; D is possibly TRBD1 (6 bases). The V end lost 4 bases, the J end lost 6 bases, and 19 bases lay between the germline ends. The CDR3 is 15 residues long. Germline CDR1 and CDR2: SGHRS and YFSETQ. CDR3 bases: TGCGCCAGCAGCCCAGGGGAAGGGCGCCTGGATGGCTACACCTTC. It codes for CASSPGEGRLDGYTF.